The 23 T cell receptor beta chains listed next were all sequenced from one sample in a study of molecular identifiers for immune sequencing clone quantification. TCRdb reprocessed the PCR reads via MiXCR and lists one record per CDR3 protein. Among 400,000 to 600,000 distinct CDR3 sequences, under 30% were seen once, and the ten largest hold just over 0.75%. Material: naive CD8+ T cells from blood, with Jurkat cell RNA spiked in. Subset here: FACS-sorted CD8+CD4-CCR7+CD45RA+ naive T cells. All receptors come from a human donor in good health. Some libraries in this study had Jurkat cell RNA spiked in.

In this sample, this clonotype turned up a few times. The gene calls are TRBV15 and TRBJ2-7, with D tentatively TRBD1 or TRBD2 (5 bases each). This CDR3 comprises 15 residues. Between the trimmed V and J ends, which lost 11 bases and 3 bases, there was a span of 23 bases. From germline, CDR1 is LNHNV and CDR2 YYDKDF (reference sequence). CDR3: CAGTPRQTTNYEQYF. The CDR3, as DNA: TGTGCCGGGACGCCGCGGCAGACGACCAACTACGAGCAGTACTTC. Full variable domain (outside the CDR3, taken from reference TRBV15 and TRBJ2-7): DAMVIQNPRYQVTQFGKPVTLSCSQTLNHNVMYWYQQKSSQAPKLLFHYYDKDFNNEADTPDNFQSRRPNTSFCFLDIRSPGLGDTAMYLCAGTPRQTTNYEQYFGPGTRLTVT.

The rearrangement links TRBV5-5 to TRBJ2-2, with TRBD1 as a possible D gene (6 bases). CDR3 length: 15 residues. In germline, CDR1 is SGHKS, CDR2 YYEKEE (reference sequence). V dropped 3 bases and J dropped 3 bases, with 12 bases sitting between them. The CDR3 is CASSWNRAYTGELFF. The DNA for the CDR3 is TGTGCCAGCAGCTGGAACAGGGCGTACACCGGGGAGCTGTTTTTT.

Note on this clonotype: A much larger clone sits a single nucleotide away, making a read error possible. J is TRBJ1-1 and V is TRBV12-3 or TRBV12-4, with unresolved D. The CDR3 is made up of 13 amino acids. The CDR3 DNA sequence: TGTGCCAGCAGTCCCCTGAGGTACACTGAAGCTTCCTTT. Translation: CASSPLRYTEASF.

This clonotype was detected ten times or more. The chain joins TRBV6-5 to TRBJ2-3, with TRBD2 matching over 9 bases. Germline assignment: CDR1 MNHEY and CDR2 SVGAGI. The CDR3 length is 17 residues. V shed 4 bases, J shed 2 bases, and the junction held 10 bases outside the gene matches. The CDR3 DNA sequence: TGTGCCAGCAGTTTGGGGACTAGCCCAGCCTCCACAGATACGCAGTATTTT. This translates into CASSLGTSPASTDTQYF.

This clonotype was seen repeatedly, ten times or more. In DNA, the CDR3 is TGTGCCAGCAGGAGAGGGACTAGCGGGAGTCCAGATACGCAGTATTTT. It translates to CASRRGTSGSPDTQYF. This sequence joins TRBV2 and TRBJ2-3, with 14 bases identical to TRBD2. Per germline, CDR1 SNHLY and CDR2 FYNNEI. V was clipped by 6 bases and J by 4 bases; unmatched bases: 6. There are 16 residues in the CDR3.

This clonotype was seen at least ten times. The chain recombines TRBV4-1 with TRBJ2-3; 16 nucleotides line up with TRBD2. The CDR3 has 19 amino acids. Germline V gene sequence: CDR1 MGHRA, CDR2 YSYEKL. V gave up 4 bases and J gave up 4 bases; unmatched junction bases: 11. This CDR3 is CASSPGTSGGAHPPDTQYF. CDR3 in DNA: TGCGCCAGCAGCCCCGGGACTAGCGGGGGGGCCCACCCCCCAGATACGCAGTATTTT.

This clonotype was observed at least ten times. V is TRBV30 and J is TRBJ1-5; TRBD1 is a possible D gene (5 bases). The CDR3 runs 14 residues. CDR1 is GTSNPN and CDR2 is SVGIG in the germline V gene (reference sequence). V was shortened by 2 bases and J by 7 bases, with 15 bases between the two germline ends. Here the CDR3 DNA reads TGTGCCTGGAGTTTGGGTCAGGGAAGCCAGCCCCAGCATTTT. Protein product: CAWSLGQGSQPQHF. Supplemented by reference TRBV30 and TRBJ1-5, the full variable domain reads SQTIHQWPATLVQPVGSPLSLECTVEGTSNPNLYWYRQAAGRGLQLLFYSVGIGQISSEVPQNLSASRPQDRQFILSSKKLLLSDSGFYLCAWSLGQGSQPQHFGDGTRLSIL.

This clonotype was recorded many times. The chain uses TRBV7-6 and TRBJ2-3; the D call may be TRBD1 or TRBD2 (5 bases each). Trimming took off 2 bases at V and 1 base at J, with 10 bases between the two ends. Per germline, CDR1 SGHVS and CDR2 FNYEAQ. The CDR3 length is 15 residues. The CDR3 spells CASSLNGAGTDTQYF. The CDR3 DNA reads as TGTGCCAGCAGCTTAAACGGGGCGGGCACAGATACGCAGTATTTT.

Concerning this clonotype: The germline gene is not matched at one end of the junction; a read error may be the cause. V is TRBV14 and J is TRBJ2-3; a weak D match, TRBD2 (7 bases). Germline V gene sequence: CDR1 SGHDN, CDR2 FVKESK. This CDR3 region has 17 residues. For the CDR3, the DNA is TGTGCCAGCAGCCAAGATCCCGGGGGGCACTTCACAGGTACGCAGTATTTT. Its protein product is CASSQDPGGHFTGTQYF.

This clonotype was picked up many times. The rearrangement joins TRBV6-2 or TRBV6-3 to TRBJ1-1; D unresolved. Germline CDR1 MNHEY, CDR2 SVGEGT. V was cut by 0 bases and J by 7 bases, with 15 bases left in between. The CDR3 contains 15 residues. In DNA form, the CDR3 reads TGTGCCAGCAGTTACTCGACTCTTACGAATCATGAAGCTTTCTTT. Translated: CASSYSTLTNHEAFF.

This clonotype was picked up one time. The junction departs from germline at one end; a sequencing error may be responsible. V usage is TRBV12-3 or TRBV12-4 and J usage is TRBJ1-5, with 8 bases lining up with TRBD1. The CDR3 loop spans 16 amino acids. CDR3 sequence reads: CASSSTTGGSNQPQRF. CDR3 DNA: TGTGCCAGCAGTTCAACAACAGGGGGTAGCAATCAGCCCCAGCGTTTT.

The sample holds many counts of this clonotype. The chain links TRBV29-1 to TRBJ2-1; maybe TRBD1 (5 bases). Germline CDR1 is SQVTM and CDR2 is ANQGSEA. CDR3 size: 12 residues. Trimming stripped 6 bases from V and 7 bases from J, with 13 bases between. DNA of the CDR3: TGCAGCGTACCACCTAGGGGAAATGAGCAGTTCTTC. Translated: CSVPPRGNEQFF.

As for this clonotype: This CDR3 is missing its conserved last phenylalanine or tryptophan, likely due to a read error. The chain has TRBV7-9 and TRBJ2-3; D is unclear. CDR3 length: 13 residues. The V gene lost 5 bases and the J gene lost 6 bases, with 12 bases spanning the gap. In germline, CDR1 is SEHNR, CDR2 FQNEAQ (reference sequence). In nucleotides, the CDR3 is TGTGCCAGCAGCCTTCTACTGACGGATACGCAGTATCTT. It codes for CASSLLLTDTQYL.

The chain combines TRBV12-3 or TRBV12-4 with TRBJ2-7; 9 nucleotides agree with TRBD2. CDR3 length: 13 residues. V was clipped by 1 base and J by 9 bases; unmatched bases: 4. CDR3 nucleotides: TGTGCCAGCAGTTTAGGCGGGGGGGGCGCGCAGTACTTC. Its translation is CASSLGGGGAQYF.

In this sample, this clonotype turned up a few times. The chain is built from TRBV21-1 and TRBJ1-6; the table gives TRBD1 as D, unverified against the DNA. TRBV21-1 is given as a pseudogene. This CDR3 region has 19 residues. The CDR3, as DNA: TGTGCCAGCAGCAAAGCGGGTCTTCTCAGGGTCTCCTATAATTCACCCCTCCACTTT. This encodes CASSKAGLLRVSYNSPLHF.

This clonotype was picked up many times. The chain joins TRBV19 to TRBJ2-2, with unresolved D. The CDR3 length is 13 residues. The V and J ends lost 2 bases and 5 bases respectively, with 6 bases between them. The germline CDR1 and CDR2 sequences are LNHDA and SQIVND (reference sequence). This CDR3 is CASSILETGELFF. As DNA, the CDR3 is TGTGCCAGTAGTATACTAGAAACCGGGGAGCTGTTTTTT.

This clonotype was observed a handful of times. The gene calls are TRBV19 and TRBJ2-2; D may match TRBD1 or TRBD2 (5 bases each). The germline V and J ends were trimmed by 5 bases and 6 bases, with 13 bases remaining between them. Germline V lookup: CDR1 LNHDA, CDR2 SQIVND (reference sequence). This CDR3 contains 14 residues. The CDR3 protein is CASSSGTPPGELFF. The CDR3 DNA follows: TGTGCCAGTAGTTCCGGGACGCCGCCCGGGGAGCTGTTTTTT.

This clonotype was seen only a few times. The rearrangement uses TRBV7-2 and TRBJ2-6, with D hard to call. The V end was cut by 3 bases, the J end by 0 bases, with 9 bases between. The CDR3 totals 16 residues. From germline, CDR1 is SGHTA and CDR2 FQGNSA. The CDR3 loop reads CASSFRLGSGANVLTF. The CDR3 region has the DNA TGTGCCAGCAGCTTCCGGTTGGGCTCTGGGGCCAACGTCCTGACTTTC. Using reference TRBV7-2 and TRBJ2-6 for the parts outside the CDR3, the full variable domain is GAGVSQSPSNKVTEKGKDVELRCDPISGHTALYWYRQSLGQGLEFLIYFQGNSAPDKSGLPSDRFSAERTGGSVSTLTIQRTQQEDSAVYLCASSFRLGSGANVLTFGAGSRLTVL.

As concerns this clonotype: A much larger clone differs from this one at a single base, so this may be a read error. As the CDR3 is not closed by the conserved phenylalanine or tryptophan, this likely results from a read error. The V call is TRBV12-3 or TRBV12-4, the J call TRBJ1-5, with D tentatively TRBD1 (6 bases). The germline V and J ends were trimmed by 6 bases and 9 bases, with 12 bases remaining between them. The length of the CDR3 is 12 residues. The CDR3, as DNA: TGTGCCAGCAGGGACAGCGCCGGGCCCCAGCATCTT. It codes for CASRDSAGPQHL.

To note about this clonotype: Relative to the germline gene, one junction end is altered; a read error may explain this. The rearrangement uses TRBV14 and TRBJ2-1, with TRBD2 matching 7 bases. The CDR3 contains 18 residues. Germline assignment: CDR1 SGHDN and CDR2 FVKESK. The CDR3 nucleotides read TGTGCCAGCAGCAAAGATATAAGCGGGGCCCCTTTGGGGAATGAGCAGTTCTTC. The encoded protein is CASSKDISGAPLGNEQFF.

The chain has TRBV7-9 and TRBJ2-7; D is tentatively TRBD1 or TRBD2 (6 bases each). Germline V lookup: CDR1 SEHNR, CDR2 FQNEAQ (reference sequence). The V gene lost 6 bases and the J gene lost 2 bases, with 14 bases spanning the gap. This CDR3 spans 14 amino acids. The DNA for the CDR3 is TGTGCCAGCAGTCGCGGGACACAACCCTACGAGCAGTACTTC. Translating it yields CASSRGTQPYEQYF.

This clonotype was found a few times. The CDR3 reads CASSQLGLPYEQYF. DNA of the CDR3: TGTGCCAGCAGCCAACTGGGACTGCCCTACGAGCAGTACTTC. The chain joins TRBV7-9 to TRBJ2-7; the D gene is possibly TRBD2 (6 bases). The V and J ends lost 5 bases and 2 bases respectively, with 13 bases between them. Germline V gene data show CDR1 as SEHNR and CDR2 as FQNEAQ (reference sequence). The CDR3 has 14 residues.

This clonotype was seen more than once but under ten times. The chain employs TRBV13 and TRBJ2-3; possible D gene TRBD2, 5 bases. Trimming stripped 3 bases from V and 4 bases from J, with 11 bases between. CDR3 size: 14 residues. Germline V gene data show CDR1 as PRHDT and CDR2 as FYEKMQ (reference sequence). CDR3 sequence (DNA): TGTGCCAGCAGCTTTGAGGCCGGGGCAGATACGCAGTATTTT. It translates to CASSFEAGADTQYF.